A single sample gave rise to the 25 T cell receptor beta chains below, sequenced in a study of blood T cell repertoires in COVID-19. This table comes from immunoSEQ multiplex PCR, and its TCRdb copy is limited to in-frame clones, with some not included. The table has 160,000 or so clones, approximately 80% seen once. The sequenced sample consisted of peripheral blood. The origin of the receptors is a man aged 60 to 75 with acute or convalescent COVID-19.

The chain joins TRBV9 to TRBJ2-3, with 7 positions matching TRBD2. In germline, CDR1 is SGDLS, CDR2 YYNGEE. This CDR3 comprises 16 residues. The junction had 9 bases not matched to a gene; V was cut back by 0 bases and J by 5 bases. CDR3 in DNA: TGTGCCAGCAGCGTAGATATAGCGGGTCTGCAAGATACGCAGTATTTT. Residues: CASSVDIAGLQDTQYF.

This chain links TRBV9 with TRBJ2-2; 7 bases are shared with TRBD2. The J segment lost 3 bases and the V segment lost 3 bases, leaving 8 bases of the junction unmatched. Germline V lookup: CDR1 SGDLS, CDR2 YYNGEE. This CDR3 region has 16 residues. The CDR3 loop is CASSGAGRVDTGELFF. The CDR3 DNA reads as TGTGCCAGCAGCGGGGCGGGGAGGGTAGACACCGGGGAGCTGTTTTTT.

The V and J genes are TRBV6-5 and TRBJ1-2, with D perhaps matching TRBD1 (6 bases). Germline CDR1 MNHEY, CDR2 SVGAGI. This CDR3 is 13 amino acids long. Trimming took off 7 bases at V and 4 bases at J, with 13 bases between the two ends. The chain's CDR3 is CASTRGRVYGYTF. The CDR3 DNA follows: TGTGCCAGCACAAGGGGGAGGGTCTATGGCTACACCTTC.

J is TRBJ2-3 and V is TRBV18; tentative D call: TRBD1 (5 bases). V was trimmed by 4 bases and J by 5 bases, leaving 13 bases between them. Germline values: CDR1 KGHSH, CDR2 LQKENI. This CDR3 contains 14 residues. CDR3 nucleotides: TGTGCCAGCTCACGGACGACAGCCTTAGATACGCAGTATTTT. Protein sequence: CASSRTTALDTQYF.

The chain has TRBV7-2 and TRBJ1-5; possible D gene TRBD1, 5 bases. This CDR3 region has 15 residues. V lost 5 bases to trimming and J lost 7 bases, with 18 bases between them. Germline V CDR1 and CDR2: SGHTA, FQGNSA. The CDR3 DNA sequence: TGTGCCAGCAGCGTAGACCAGGGCGCCAGACAGCCCCAGCATTTT. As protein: CASSVDQGARQPQHF. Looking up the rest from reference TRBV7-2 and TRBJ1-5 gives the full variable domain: GAGVSQSPSNKVTEKGKDVELRCDPISGHTALYWYRQSLGQGLEFLIYFQGNSAPDKSGLPSDRFSAERTGGSVSTLTIQRTQQEDSAVYLCASSVDQGARQPQHFGDGTRLSIL.

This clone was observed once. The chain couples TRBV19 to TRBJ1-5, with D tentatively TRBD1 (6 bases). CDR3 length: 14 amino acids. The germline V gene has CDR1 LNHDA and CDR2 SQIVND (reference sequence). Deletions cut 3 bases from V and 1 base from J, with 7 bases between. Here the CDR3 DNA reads TGTGCCAGTAGTATCGGGACAAGCAATCAGCCCCAGCATTTT. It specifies CASSIGTSNQPQHF. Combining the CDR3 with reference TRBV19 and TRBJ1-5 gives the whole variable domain DGGITQSPKYLFRKEGQNVTLSCEQNLNHDAMYWYRQDPGQGLRLIYYSQIVNDFQKGDIAEGYSVSREKKESFPLTVTSAQKNPTAFYLCASSIGTSNQPQHFGDGTRLSIL.

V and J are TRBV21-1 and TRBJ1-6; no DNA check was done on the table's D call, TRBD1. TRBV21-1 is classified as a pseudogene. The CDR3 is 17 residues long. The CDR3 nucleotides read TGTGCCAGCAGCAAAGCCCCACTCGGCCAGGGGAATTCACCCCTCCACTTT. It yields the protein CASSKAPLGQGNSPLHF.

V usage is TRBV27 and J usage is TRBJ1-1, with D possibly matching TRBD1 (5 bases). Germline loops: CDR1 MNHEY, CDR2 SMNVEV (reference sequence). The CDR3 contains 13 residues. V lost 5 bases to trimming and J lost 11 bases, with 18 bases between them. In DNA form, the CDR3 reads TGTGCCAGCAGTCCCTCAGGGCGGAGAGGCGCTTTCTTT. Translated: CASSPSGRRGAFF.

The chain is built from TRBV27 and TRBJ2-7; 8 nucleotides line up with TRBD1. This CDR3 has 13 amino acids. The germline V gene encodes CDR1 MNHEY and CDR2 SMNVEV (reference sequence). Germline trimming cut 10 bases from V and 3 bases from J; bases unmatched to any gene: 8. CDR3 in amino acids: CATRDRGDYEQYF. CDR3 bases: TGTGCCACCAGAGACAGGGGCGACTACGAGCAGTACTTC.

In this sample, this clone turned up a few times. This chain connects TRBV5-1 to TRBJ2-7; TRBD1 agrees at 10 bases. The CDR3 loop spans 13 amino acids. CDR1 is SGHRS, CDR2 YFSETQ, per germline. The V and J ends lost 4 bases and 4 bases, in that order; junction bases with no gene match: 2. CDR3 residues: CASSGTGAYEQYF. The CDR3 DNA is TGCGCCAGCAGCGGGACAGGGGCATACGAGCAGTACTTC. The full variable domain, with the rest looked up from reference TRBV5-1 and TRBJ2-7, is KAGVTQTPRYLIKTRGQQVTLSCSPISGHRSVSWYQQTPGQGLQFLFEYFSETQRNKGNFPGRFSGRQFSNSRSEMNVSTLELGDSALYLCASSGTGAYEQYFGPGTRLTVT.

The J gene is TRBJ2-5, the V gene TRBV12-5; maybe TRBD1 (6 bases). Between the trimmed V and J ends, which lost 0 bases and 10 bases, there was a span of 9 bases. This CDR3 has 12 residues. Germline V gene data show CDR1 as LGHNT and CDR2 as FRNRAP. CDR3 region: CASGLVGGYQYF. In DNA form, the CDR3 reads TGTGCTAGTGGTTTGGTAGGGGGATACCAGTACTTC.

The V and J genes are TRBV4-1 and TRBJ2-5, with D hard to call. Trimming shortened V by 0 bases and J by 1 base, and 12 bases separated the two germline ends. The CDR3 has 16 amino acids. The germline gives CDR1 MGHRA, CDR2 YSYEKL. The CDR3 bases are TGCGCCAGCAGCCAAGATAAGCTAGGCGGCCAAGAGACCCAGTACTTC. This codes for CASSQDKLGGQETQYF.

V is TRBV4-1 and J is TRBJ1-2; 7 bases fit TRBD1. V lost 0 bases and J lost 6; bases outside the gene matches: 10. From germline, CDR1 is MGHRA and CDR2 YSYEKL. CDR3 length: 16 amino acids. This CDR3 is CASSQEGRQGRDGYTF. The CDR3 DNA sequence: TGCGCCAGCAGCCAAGAAGGTAGACAGGGAAGAGATGGCTACACCTTC.

DNA of the CDR3: TGTGCCAGCAGCCCCACTTTGGGAGCCACCGGGGAGCTGTTTTTT. It specifies CASSPTLGATGELFF. V usage is TRBV9 and J usage is TRBJ2-2, with a weak D call TRBD2 (5 bases). V lost 4 bases, J lost 4 bases, and 14 bases lay in between. CDR3 length: 15 amino acids. Per germline, CDR1 SGDLS and CDR2 YYNGEE.

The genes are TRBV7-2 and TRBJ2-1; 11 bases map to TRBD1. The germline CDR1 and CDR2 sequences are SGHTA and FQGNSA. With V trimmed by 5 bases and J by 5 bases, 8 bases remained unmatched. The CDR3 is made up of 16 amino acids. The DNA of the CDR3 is TGTGCCAGCAGCCCAACCGGGACAGGGGGAAACAATGAGCAGTTCTTC. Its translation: CASSPTGTGGNNEQFF.

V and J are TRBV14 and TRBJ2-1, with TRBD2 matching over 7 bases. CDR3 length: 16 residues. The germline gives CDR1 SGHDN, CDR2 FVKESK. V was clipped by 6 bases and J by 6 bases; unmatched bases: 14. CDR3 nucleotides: TGTGCCAGCAGTCAGAAGCGGGAACTTCTCAGCAATGAGCAGTTCTTC. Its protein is CASSQKRELLSNEQFF.

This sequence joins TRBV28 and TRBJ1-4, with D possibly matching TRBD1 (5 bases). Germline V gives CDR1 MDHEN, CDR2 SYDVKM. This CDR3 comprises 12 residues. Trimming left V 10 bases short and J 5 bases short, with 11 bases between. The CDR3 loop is CAIGGLNEKLFF. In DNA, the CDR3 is TGTGCCATCGGGGGATTGAATGAAAAACTGTTTTTT.

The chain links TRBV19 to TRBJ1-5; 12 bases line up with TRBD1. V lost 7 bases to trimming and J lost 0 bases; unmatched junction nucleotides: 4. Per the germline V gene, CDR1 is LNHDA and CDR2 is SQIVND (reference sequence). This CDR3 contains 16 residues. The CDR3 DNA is TGTGCCAGTAAGGGACAGGGGGCTTTTAGCAATCAGCCCCAGCATTTT. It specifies CASKGQGAFSNQPQHF.

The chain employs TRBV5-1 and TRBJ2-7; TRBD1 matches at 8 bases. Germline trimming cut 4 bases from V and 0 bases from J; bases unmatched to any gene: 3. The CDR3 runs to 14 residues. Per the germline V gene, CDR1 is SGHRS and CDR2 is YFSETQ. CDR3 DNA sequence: TGCGCCAGCAGCCCAACAGGGGGCTCCTACGAGCAGTACTTC. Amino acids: CASSPTGGSYEQYF.

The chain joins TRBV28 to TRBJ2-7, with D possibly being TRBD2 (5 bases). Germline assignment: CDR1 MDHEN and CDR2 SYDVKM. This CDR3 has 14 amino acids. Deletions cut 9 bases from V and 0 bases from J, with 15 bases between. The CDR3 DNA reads TGTGCCAGTCTAGCACGGACCGCCTCCTACGAGCAGTACTTC. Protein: CASLARTASYEQYF.

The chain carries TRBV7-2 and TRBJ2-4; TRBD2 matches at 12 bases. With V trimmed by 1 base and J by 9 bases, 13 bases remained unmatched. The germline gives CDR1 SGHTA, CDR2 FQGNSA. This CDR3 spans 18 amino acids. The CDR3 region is CASSLGLAGASGQGIQYF. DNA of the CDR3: TGTGCCAGCAGCTTAGGACTAGCGGGAGCCTCCGGTCAAGGCATTCAGTACTTC.

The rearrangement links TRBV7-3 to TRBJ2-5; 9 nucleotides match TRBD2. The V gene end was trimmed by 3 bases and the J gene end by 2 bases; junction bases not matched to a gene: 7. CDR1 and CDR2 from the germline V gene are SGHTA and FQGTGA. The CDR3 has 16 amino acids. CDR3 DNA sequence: TGTGCCAGCAGCTTCAATGCGGGAGGGGGACAAGAGACCCAGTACTTC. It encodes CASSFNAGGGQETQYF.

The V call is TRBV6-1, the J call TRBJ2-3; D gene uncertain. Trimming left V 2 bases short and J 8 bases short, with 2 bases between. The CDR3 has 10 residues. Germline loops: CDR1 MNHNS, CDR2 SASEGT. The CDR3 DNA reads TGTGCCAGCAGTGAACGTACGCAGTATTTT. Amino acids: CASSERTQYF.

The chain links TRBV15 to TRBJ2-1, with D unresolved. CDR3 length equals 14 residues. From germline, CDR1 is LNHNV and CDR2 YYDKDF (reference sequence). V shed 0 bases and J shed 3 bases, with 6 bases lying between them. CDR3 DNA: TGTGCCACCAGCAGAGATCACGGCTACAATGAGCAGTTCTTC. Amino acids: CATSRDHGYNEQFF.

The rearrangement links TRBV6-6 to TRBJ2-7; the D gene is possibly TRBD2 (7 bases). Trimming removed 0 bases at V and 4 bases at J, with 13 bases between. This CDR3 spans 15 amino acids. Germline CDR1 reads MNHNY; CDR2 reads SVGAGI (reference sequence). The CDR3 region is CASSYSLQGGYEQYF. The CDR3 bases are TGTGCCAGCAGTTACTCCCTACAGGGAGGGTACGAGCAGTACTTC.